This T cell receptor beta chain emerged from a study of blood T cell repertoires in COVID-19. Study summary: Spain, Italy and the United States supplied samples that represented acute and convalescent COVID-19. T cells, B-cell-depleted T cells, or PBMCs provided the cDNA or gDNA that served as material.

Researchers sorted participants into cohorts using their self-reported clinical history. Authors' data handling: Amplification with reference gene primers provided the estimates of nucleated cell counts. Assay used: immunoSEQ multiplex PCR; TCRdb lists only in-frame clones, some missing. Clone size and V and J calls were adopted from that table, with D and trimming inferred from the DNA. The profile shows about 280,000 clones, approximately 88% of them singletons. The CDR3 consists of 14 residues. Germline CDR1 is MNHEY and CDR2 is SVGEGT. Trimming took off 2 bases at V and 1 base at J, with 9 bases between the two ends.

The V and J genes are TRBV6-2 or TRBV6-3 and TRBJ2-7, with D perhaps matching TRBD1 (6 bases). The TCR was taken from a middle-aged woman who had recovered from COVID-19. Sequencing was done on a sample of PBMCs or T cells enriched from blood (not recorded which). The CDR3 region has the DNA TGTGCCAGCAGTTACGGGACAAGGTCCTACGAGCAGTACTTC. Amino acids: CASSYGTRSYEQYF.